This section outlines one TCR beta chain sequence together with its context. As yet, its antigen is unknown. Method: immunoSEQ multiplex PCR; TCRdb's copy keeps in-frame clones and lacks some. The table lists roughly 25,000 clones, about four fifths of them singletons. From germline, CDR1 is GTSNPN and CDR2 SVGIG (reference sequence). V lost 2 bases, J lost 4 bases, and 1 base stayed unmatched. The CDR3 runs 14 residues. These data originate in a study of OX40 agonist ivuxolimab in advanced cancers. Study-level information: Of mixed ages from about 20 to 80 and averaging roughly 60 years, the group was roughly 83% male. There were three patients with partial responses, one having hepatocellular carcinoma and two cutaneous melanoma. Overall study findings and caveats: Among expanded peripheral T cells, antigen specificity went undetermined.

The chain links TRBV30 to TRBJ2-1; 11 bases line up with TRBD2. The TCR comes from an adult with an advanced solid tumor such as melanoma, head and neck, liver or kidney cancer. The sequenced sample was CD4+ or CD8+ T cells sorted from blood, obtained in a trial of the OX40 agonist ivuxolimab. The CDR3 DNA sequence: TGTGCCTGGAGTCTAGCGGGAGGATACAATGAGCAGTTCTTC. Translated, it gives CAWSLAGGYNEQFF. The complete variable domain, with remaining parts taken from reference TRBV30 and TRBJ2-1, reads SQTIHQWPATLVQPVGSPLSLECTVEGTSNPNLYWYRQAAGRGLQLLFYSVGIGQISSEVPQNLSASRPQDRQFILSSKKLLLSDSGFYLCAWSLAGGYNEQFFGPGTRLTVL.